One and the same sample provided the 26 T cell receptor beta chains below, sequenced in a study of T-cell memory formation after mild COVID-19. TCRdb itself ran the 5' RACE reads through MiXCR, one entry per CDR3 protein. The sample includes 80,000 to 95,000 distinct CDR3 sequences, about 23% seen only once; the top ten take under 45%. Sequencing was performed on PBMCs or a T cell subset sorted from them (not recorded which). These receptor sequences come from a young man who had mild COVID-19 (a few samples of this study predate the infection). Cell type and time point are not known.

The V and J genes are TRBV7-3 and TRBJ2-7; D could derive from TRBD1 or TRBD2 (6 bases each). The germline gives CDR1 SGHTA, CDR2 FQGTGA. The CDR3 is 14 amino acids. V lost 2 bases and J 7 bases, leaving 15 bases between the germline ends. The CDR3 nucleotides read TGTGCCAGCAGCTTAGTCCCGGGGGCGAGAGAGCAGTACTTC. Translation gives CASSLVPGAREQYF.

The genes are TRBV5-1 and TRBJ2-7; 8 positions agree with TRBD1. The trim removed 0 bases at V and 4 bases at J, leaving 3 bases unmatched. CDR3 size: 14 residues. CDR1 SGHRS and CDR2 YFSETQ come from the germline V gene. Written as DNA, the CDR3 is TGCGCCAGCAGCTTGGGGACAGGGATGTACGAGCAGTACGTC. This encodes CASSLGTGMYEQYV.

This rearrangement joins TRBV9 to TRBJ1-1; D unclear. The germline V and J ends were trimmed by 3 bases and 4 bases, with 13 bases remaining between them. There are 14 residues in the CDR3. Per the germline V gene, CDR1 is SGDLS and CDR2 is YYNGEE. CDR3 region: CASSALDGVTEAFF. The CDR3 region has the DNA TGTGCCAGCAGCGCTCTAGACGGAGTCACTGAAGCTTTCTTT.

The genes are TRBV2 and TRBJ1-2; D is perhaps TRBD1 (6 bases). Trimming stripped 3 bases from V and 4 bases from J, with 12 bases between. Germline V lookup: CDR1 SNHLY, CDR2 FYNNEI. The CDR3 consists of 14 residues. Here the CDR3 DNA reads TGTGCCAGCAGTGACCCGGACAGCCCCTATGGCTACACCTTC. It encodes CASSDPDSPYGYTF.

This clonotype was counted between two and nine times. This chain links TRBV5-5 with TRBJ2-7; D could derive from TRBD1 or TRBD2 (6 bases each). Germline-derived CDR1 and CDR2 are SGHKS and YYEKEE (reference sequence). The CDR3 consists of 13 residues. Deletions cut 4 bases from V and 5 bases from J, with 13 bases between. CDR3 in amino acids: CASSQGGLDEQYF. The CDR3 nucleotides are TGTGCCAGCAGCCAAGGGGGGCTTGACGAGCAGTACTTC.

J is TRBJ2-7 and V is TRBV7-9, with 8 positions matching TRBD1. Germline V gene sequence: CDR1 SEHNR, CDR2 FQNEAQ (reference sequence). V shed 5 bases, J shed 1 base, and the junction held 4 bases outside the gene matches. The CDR3 is made up of 14 amino acids. The CDR3 is CASSPRTGSYEQYF. CDR3 bases: TGTGCCAGCAGCCCAAGGACAGGGTCCTACGAGCAGTACTTC.

This clonotype was observed once. The J gene is TRBJ2-2, the V gene TRBV6-5; tentatively, D is TRBD2 (7 bases). V dropped 7 bases and J dropped 5 bases, with 11 bases sitting between them. The CDR3 runs to 13 residues. The germline V gene encodes CDR1 MNHEY and CDR2 SVGAGI. CDR3 region: CASKKGGTGELFF. CDR3 in DNA: TGTGCCAGCAAAAAGGGGGGGACCGGGGAGCTGTTTTTT.

In this sample, this clonotype turned up a few times. The chain is built from TRBV12-5 and TRBJ1-5, with D unclear. CDR1 and CDR2 (germline): LGHNT, FRNRAP. The CDR3 totals 17 residues. V lost 6 bases and J 5 bases, leaving 23 bases between the germline ends. CDR3 DNA sequence: TGTGCTAGTGGGGCCACGGGTCAACTAAGCCCCGATCAGCCCCAGCATTTT. It yields the protein CASGATGQLSPDQPQHF.

Only a few counts were recorded for this clonotype. The rearrangement uses TRBV3-1 and TRBJ1-1; D is uncertain. CDR1 LGHDT and CDR2 YNNKEL come from the germline V gene (reference sequence). The CDR3 covers 13 residues. Trimming stripped 1 base from V and 6 bases from J, with 9 bases between. The CDR3 loop reads CASSQGGYAEAFF. In DNA, the CDR3 is TGTGCCAGCAGCCAAGGGGGTTATGCTGAAGCTTTCTTT.

This clonotype was seen a few times. The chain employs TRBV28 and TRBJ2-3; D gene uncertain. Trimming left V 5 bases short and J 5 bases short, with 20 bases between. Looked up from germline, CDR1 is MDHEN and CDR2 is SYDVKM. The CDR3 contains 16 residues. The CDR3, as DNA: TGTGCCAGCAGTCCACGCTGGGTAACCGACGGAGATACGCAGTATTTT. Protein: CASSPRWVTDGDTQYF.

This clonotype was observed a handful of times. The chain couples TRBV28 to TRBJ2-7; D is ambiguous. CDR1 is MDHEN and CDR2 is SYDVKM in the germline V gene. V was clipped by 2 bases and J by 4 bases, with 12 bases between them. This CDR3 contains 14 residues. The CDR3 DNA follows: TGTGCCAGCAGTTTAAGCATCTCCGGGTACGAGCAGTACGTC. Protein: CASSLSISGYEQYV.

The chain carries TRBV19 and TRBJ1-5; 8 bases align to TRBD1. This CDR3 is 16 amino acids long. CDR1 is LNHDA, CDR2 SQIVND, per germline (reference sequence). The ends lost 5 bases at V and 7 bases at J; junction bases unmatched: 13. The CDR3 sequence is CASSGPGQAPRQPQHF. Here the CDR3 DNA reads TGTGCCAGTAGTGGGCCGGGACAGGCCCCACGGCAGCCCCAGCATTTT.

This clonotype was counted a few times. The rearrangement links TRBV12-3 or TRBV12-4 to TRBJ1-2, with 7 bases that match TRBD1. V dropped 3 bases and J dropped 10; count of bases not matched to a gene: 5. The CDR3 totals 12 residues. CDR3 loop: CASSLLGQNYTF. In nucleotides, the CDR3 is TGTGCCAGCAGTTTGCTGGGACAGAACTACACCTTC.

This clonotype was seen more than once but under ten times. The rearrangement links TRBV4-3 to TRBJ2-5; D call uncertain. Germline loops: CDR1 LGHNA, CDR2 YSLEER. The length of the CDR3 is 14 residues. V was pared by 0 bases and J by 5 bases, with 10 bases between. The CDR3 loop is CASSQDRSGETQYF. The DNA for the CDR3 is TGCGCCAGCAGCCAAGATAGGTCCGGGGAGACCCAGTACTTC.

This clonotype was detected only a few times. This chain uses TRBV6-5 with TRBJ2-1, with 7 bases lining up with TRBD1. V gave up 2 bases and J gave up 3 bases; unmatched junction bases: 7. Germline values: CDR1 MNHEY, CDR2 SVGAGI. This CDR3 has 16 residues. CDR3 nucleotide sequence: TGTGCCAGCAGTTACGGTTCGGACAGGTTCTACAATGAGCAGTTCTTC. The encoded protein is CASSYGSDRFYNEQFF.

The chain couples TRBV4-1 to TRBJ2-3; possibly TRBD1 for D (5 bases). Deletions cut 6 bases from V and 1 base from J, with 17 bases between. This CDR3 region has 16 residues. Germline-derived CDR1 and CDR2 are MGHRA and YSYEKL. CDR3 region: CASRLLGAARTDTQYF. CDR3 in DNA: TGCGCCAGCAGATTGTTAGGGGCGGCCCGCACAGATACGCAGTATTTT.

This clonotype has more than one count but fewer than ten. The V gene is TRBV15, the J gene TRBJ2-5; D is possibly TRBD1 (5 bases). CDR1 LNHNV and CDR2 YYDKDF come from the germline V gene (reference sequence). This CDR3 comprises 14 residues. The V gene lost 1 base and the J gene lost 1 base, with 7 bases spanning the gap. CDR3 sequence reads: CATSRVQVQETQYF. The CDR3 DNA sequence: TGTGCCACCAGCAGAGTACAGGTCCAAGAGACCCAGTACTTC.

In its sample, this clonotype was seen many times. The rearrangement joins TRBV24-1 to TRBJ2-1; 7 bases are a match to TRBD2. The ends lost 10 bases at V and 6 bases at J; junction bases unmatched: 8. The V gene's germline CDR1 is KGHDR and CDR2 SFDVKD. The CDR3 totals 13 residues. The CDR3 DNA reads TGTGCCACAGAACCCCCGGGGGGCAATGAGCAGTTCTTC. Amino acids: CATEPPGGNEQFF.

This clonotype was seen more than once but under ten times. This rearrangement joins TRBV6-4 to TRBJ2-2; D is undetermined. Trimming pared 8 bases from V and 7 bases from J, leaving 5 bases between. The germline CDR1 and CDR2 sequences are MRHNA and SNTAGT. This CDR3 contains 10 residues. This chain's CDR3 is CASLGGELFF. The DNA for the CDR3 is TGTGCCAGCCTGGGCGGGGAGCTGTTTTTT.

The genes are TRBV27 and TRBJ1-2; D is undetermined. Germline assignment: CDR1 MNHEY and CDR2 SMNVEV (reference sequence). V dropped 3 bases and J dropped 1 base, with 6 bases sitting between them. The CDR3 runs 13 residues. CDR3 residues: CASSFKVNYGYTF. The DNA of the CDR3 is TGTGCCAGCAGTTTCAAAGTTAACTATGGCTACACCTTC.

A few counts support this clonotype. The J gene is TRBJ1-1, the V gene TRBV7-9; a weak D match, TRBD1 (6 bases). The CDR3 spans 13 residues. From germline, CDR1 is SEHNR and CDR2 FQNEAQ (reference sequence). V was pared by 6 bases and J by 4 bases, with 12 bases between. CDR3 amino acids: CASRGGRGTEAFF. In nucleotides, the CDR3 is TGTGCCAGCAGAGGGGGTCGAGGCACTGAAGCTTTCTTT.

The chain couples TRBV4-1 to TRBJ1-1; D unclear. The V gene lost 0 bases and the J gene lost 2 bases, with 10 bases spanning the gap. The CDR3 is made up of 15 amino acids. Per the germline V gene, CDR1 is MGHRA and CDR2 is YSYEKL. The CDR3 nucleotides read TGCGCCAGCAGCCAAGATTGGGGATTCAACACTGAAGCTTTCTTT. Translated: CASSQDWGFNTEAFF.

The J gene is TRBJ2-3, the V gene TRBV20-1, with TRBD2 matching over 8 bases. The CDR3 loop spans 11 amino acids. CDR1 and CDR2 (germline): DFQATT, SNEGSKA (reference sequence). The CDR3 sequence is CIGLATDTQYF. The DNA of the CDR3 is TGCATCGGACTAGCCACAGATACGCAGTATTTT.

This chain joins TRBV6-5 and TRBJ2-6; D possibly matches TRBD1 or TRBD2 (5 bases each). Germline CDR1 is MNHEY and CDR2 is SVGAGI. Trimming took off 0 bases at V and 2 bases at J, with 8 bases between the two ends. CDR3 size: 16 residues. As DNA, the CDR3 is TGTGCCAGCAGTTACTCGAGGGGAACTGGGGCCAACGTCCTGACTTTC. This sequence encodes CASSYSRGTGANVLTF.

This clonotype was seen ten or more times. The rearrangement links TRBV15 to TRBJ1-2; unclear D gene. This CDR3 region has 14 residues. In germline, CDR1 is LNHNV, CDR2 YYDKDF (reference sequence). Trimming pared 2 bases from V and 4 bases from J, leaving 11 bases between. The CDR3 DNA reads TGTGCCACCAGCAGAACCACCCCAGGCTATGGCTACACCTTC. It yields the protein CATSRTTPGYGYTF. Together with reference TRBV15 and TRBJ1-2, the CDR3 gives the full variable domain: DAMVIQNPRYQVTQFGKPVTLSCSQTLNHNVMYWYQQKSSQAPKLLFHYYDKDFNNEADTPDNFQSRRPNTSFCFLDIRSPGLGDTAMYLCATSRTTPGYGYTFGSGTRLTVV.

This clonotype turned up a few times. J is TRBJ1-5 and V is TRBV5-1; D gene uncertain. There are 15 residues in the CDR3. CDR1 and CDR2 (germline): SGHRS, YFSETQ. Trimming shortened V by 4 bases and J by 0 bases, and 11 bases separated the two germline ends. Here the CDR3 DNA reads TGCGCCAGCAGCCCCCGCCCGGGTAGCAATCAGCCCCAGCATTTT. Encoded protein: CASSPRPGSNQPQHF.